This TCR beta chain is drawn from a study of T-cell reconstitution after alpha-beta-depleted transplantation in children. In its sample, this clonotype was seen many times. Molecular barcoding with unique molecular identifiers was used for the TCRbeta library. TCRdb itself ran the PCR reads through MiXCR, one entry per CDR3 protein. The table lists 190,000 or so distinct CDR3 sequences, roughly 6.8% of them singletons. The CDR3 is made up of 13 amino acids. With 6 bases clipped from V and 8 bases from J, the junction kept 9 bases outside the gene matches. J is TRBJ1-2 and V is TRBV12-3 or TRBV12-4, with TRBD1 matching over 7 bases. This TCR was sampled from a human donor who donated a stem cell graft to a child with Wiskott-Aldrich syndrome. The sequencing here drew on PBMCs from the stem cell graft donor, taken from the stem cell graft. The CDR3 DNA is TGTGCCAGCAGCCTACTAGGACAGGCAGGCTACACCTTC. Translating gives CASSLLGQAGYTF.